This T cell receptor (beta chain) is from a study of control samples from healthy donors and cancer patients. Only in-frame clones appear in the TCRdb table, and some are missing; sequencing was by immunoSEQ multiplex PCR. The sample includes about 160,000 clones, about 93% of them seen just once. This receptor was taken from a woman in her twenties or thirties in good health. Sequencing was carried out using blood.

CDR3 sequence: CATSRGTVAGGTDTQYF. The CDR3 nucleotides read TGTGCCACCAGCAGAGGCACGGTAGCGGGTGGCACAGATACGCAGTATTTT. The chain combines TRBV15 with TRBJ2-3; TRBD2 matches 7 bases. CDR3 length: 17 residues. With 1 base clipped from V and 1 base from J, the junction kept 8 bases outside the gene matches. Per the germline V gene, CDR1 is LNHNV and CDR2 is YYDKDF (reference sequence).